These 18 T cell receptor beta chains share one sample of origin, sequenced in a study of PD-L1 blockade in urothelial cancer. Measured with immunoSEQ multiplex PCR; TCRdb has only the in-frame clones, and not every one. The sample records approximately 32,000 clones, roughly 87% being singletons. This specimen was PBMCs, taken around atezolizumab (anti-PD-L1) treatment. The receptors here all came from a man between 65 and 85 years old with urothelial cancer.

The chain is built from TRBV9 and TRBJ2-3, with D possibly being TRBD1 (5 bases). Trimming pared 4 bases from V and 2 bases from J, leaving 17 bases between. Germline assignment: CDR1 SGDLS and CDR2 YYNGEE. The length of the CDR3 is 16 residues. The CDR3 loop is CASSPSLGRITDTQYF. The CDR3 DNA reads as TGTGCCAGCAGCCCATCTTTGGGGCGGATCACAGATACGCAGTATTTT.

The chain uses TRBV25-1 and TRBJ2-7; a possible D gene is TRBD1 (6 bases). The CDR3 totals 14 residues. CDR1 MGHDK and CDR2 SYGVNS come from the germline V gene. V shed 4 bases and J shed 6 bases, with 16 bases lying between them. This CDR3 is CASSGMTGAGEQYF. The CDR3 DNA is TGTGCCAGCAGTGGGATGACAGGTGCGGGCGAGCAGTACTTC.

The J gene is TRBJ2-7, the V gene TRBV27; 9 bases fit TRBD1. The V segment lost 8 bases and the J segment 4 bases; nucleotides outside the gene matches: 6. The length of the CDR3 is 13 residues. CDR1 is MNHEY and CDR2 is SMNVEV in the germline V gene (reference sequence). CDR3: CASSGTGKYEQYF. The CDR3 DNA sequence: TGTGCCAGCTCCGGGACAGGGAAATACGAGCAGTACTTC.

The gene calls are TRBV5-4 and TRBJ2-3, with D possibly TRBD2 on 6 matching bases. The CDR3 extends over 17 amino acids. V was pared by 1 base and J by 2 bases, with 17 bases between. CDR1 and CDR2 from the germline V gene are SGHNT and YYREEE (reference sequence). The CDR3 DNA sequence: TGTGCCAGCAGCTTGCGGTTGGGTGCGGGAAACACAGATACGCAGTATTTT. Protein product: CASSLRLGAGNTDTQYF. The full variable domain, in which reference TRBV5-4 and TRBJ2-3 provide the parts outside the CDR3, is ETGVTQSPTHLIKTRGQQVTLRCSSQSGHNTVSWYQQALGQGPQFIFQYYREEENGRGNFPPRFSGLQFPNYSSELNVNALELDDSALYLCASSLRLGAGNTDTQYFGPGTRLTVL.

The chain uses TRBV6-5 and TRBJ1-3; D may be TRBD1 (5 bases). Trimming stripped 6 bases from V and 3 bases from J, with 12 bases between. This CDR3 is 14 amino acids long. CDR1 MNHEY and CDR2 SVGAGI come from the germline V gene. The CDR3 region is CASRTWGDGNTIYF. The DNA of the CDR3 is TGTGCCAGCAGAACCTGGGGCGATGGAAACACCATATATTTT.

The chain recombines TRBV7-8 with TRBJ2-1; tentative D call: TRBD2 (6 bases). CDR3 length: 15 residues. The germline V gene encodes CDR1 SGHVS and CDR2 FQNEAQ. V was trimmed by 8 bases and J by 1 base, leaving 15 bases between them. The CDR3 is CASGAVGGSYNEQFF. The CDR3 nucleotides are TGTGCCAGCGGGGCGGTTGGAGGGTCCTACAATGAGCAGTTCTTC.

The rearrangement links TRBV16 to TRBJ1-1, with 11 bases matching TRBD1. Looked up from germline, CDR1 is KGHSY and CDR2 is FQNENV. This CDR3 has 15 residues. J was trimmed by 5 bases and V by 4 bases; bases with no gene match: 6. CDR3 sequence (DNA): TGTGCCAGCAGCCCCGGGACAGGGGGAGGAACTGAAGCTTTCTTT. Translating gives CASSPGTGGGTEAFF.

This chain joins TRBV6-4 and TRBJ1-1; D not certain. The CDR3 covers 13 residues. The ends were cut back, 5 bases at V and 0 bases at J, with 7 bases in the middle. Germline-derived CDR1 and CDR2 are MRHNA and SNTAGT. DNA for the CDR3: TGTGCCAGCAGTCTCGGGGTGAACACTGAAGCTTTCTTT. Its protein product is CASSLGVNTEAFF.

The V call is TRBV7-9, the J call TRBJ1-1; a possible D gene is TRBD1 (5 bases). Between the trimmed V and J ends, which lost 0 bases and 7 bases, there was a span of 9 bases. The CDR3 covers 13 residues. In germline, CDR1 is SEHNR, CDR2 FQNEAQ (reference sequence). CDR3 sequence: CASSLAGEVEAFF. The CDR3 nucleotides read TGTGCCAGCAGCTTAGCGGGGGAGGTTGAAGCTTTCTTT.

CDR3 DNA sequence: TGCGCCAGCAGCCAAGATCCGGGGGGGACAGATACGCAGTATTTT. This codes for CASSQDPGGTDTQYF. The chain has TRBV4-3 and TRBJ2-3; 8 bases align to TRBD2. This CDR3 is built from 15 residues. Germline assignment: CDR1 LGHNA and CDR2 YSLEER. The ends lost 0 bases at V and 3 bases at J; junction bases unmatched: 2.

CDR3 nucleotides: TGTGCCAGCAGCACAGGGCAGACCTACGAGCAGTACTTC. It specifies CASSTGQTYEQYF. The gene calls are TRBV21-1 and TRBJ2-7; no DNA check was done on the table's D call, TRBD1. TRBV21-1 is recorded as a pseudogene. The CDR3 extends over 13 amino acids.

The CDR3 spells CASSLDRGTEAFF. The CDR3 DNA is TGTGCCAGCAGCTTAGACCGAGGGACTGAAGCTTTCTTT. The chain carries TRBV11-2 and TRBJ1-1; no clear D gene. V lost 0 bases and J lost 5, with 7 bases in between. CDR3 length: 13 amino acids. The germline CDR1 and CDR2 sequences are SGHAT and FQNNGV.

V gene TRBV5-8 combines with J gene TRBJ2-3; possible D gene TRBD2, 5 bases. V was cut by 0 bases and J by 5 bases, with 16 bases left in between. CDR1 is SGHTS, CDR2 YDEGEE, per germline. The CDR3 has 16 residues. CDR3: CASSLGGSRQGDTQYF. The CDR3 bases are TGTGCCAGCAGCTTGGGAGGGTCCCGGCAAGGAGATACGCAGTATTTT.

This chain joins TRBV27 and TRBJ2-5, with 14 nucleotides matching TRBD2. With V trimmed by 0 bases and J by 10 bases, 10 bases remained unmatched. The CDR3 consists of 17 residues. Germline V CDR1 and CDR2: MNHEY, SMNVEV (reference sequence). This CDR3 is CASSLSGTSGSQGVQYF. Written as DNA, the CDR3 is TGTGCCAGCAGTTTATCTGGGACTAGCGGGAGCCAGGGGGTCCAGTACTTC.

The chain employs TRBV19 and TRBJ1-2; 9 positions match TRBD1. J lost 1 base, V lost 8 bases, and 11 bases had no gene match. Germline V CDR1 and CDR2: LNHDA, SQIVND (reference sequence). CDR3 length: 16 residues. The CDR3 DNA follows: TGTGCCAGTTCCCCGGGACAGGGCATATTTAACTATGGCTACACCTTC. Its protein product is CASSPGQGIFNYGYTF.

The rearrangement links TRBV5-4 to TRBJ2-7; 9 bases match TRBD1. The V and J ends lost 7 bases and 6 bases, in that order; junction bases with no gene match: 8. Per germline, CDR1 SGHNT and CDR2 YYREEE (reference sequence). There are 13 residues in the CDR3. CDR3 protein: CASQGTGPSEQYF. DNA of the CDR3: TGTGCCAGCCAGGGGACAGGGCCCAGCGAGCAGTACTTC.

This clone was detected a few times. The CDR3 loop reads CASSVGRRKTEAFF. The DNA for the CDR3 is TGTGCCAGCAGTGTAGGCAGGAGGAAGACTGAAGCTTTCTTT. The chain recombines TRBV2 with TRBJ1-1; D call uncertain. V shed 4 bases and J shed 5 bases, with 14 bases lying between them. The CDR3 spans 14 residues. Germline CDR1 reads SNHLY; CDR2 reads FYNNEI.

This chain connects TRBV4-1 to TRBJ1-4; D gene uncertain. The V gene's germline CDR1 is MGHRA and CDR2 YSYEKL. The germline V and J ends were trimmed by 3 bases and 0 bases, with 11 bases remaining between them. The CDR3 length is 16 residues. The CDR3 sequence: CASSQRGEPTNEKLFF. CDR3 nucleotide sequence: TGCGCCAGCAGCCAGAGAGGTGAGCCAACTAATGAAAAACTGTTTTTT.